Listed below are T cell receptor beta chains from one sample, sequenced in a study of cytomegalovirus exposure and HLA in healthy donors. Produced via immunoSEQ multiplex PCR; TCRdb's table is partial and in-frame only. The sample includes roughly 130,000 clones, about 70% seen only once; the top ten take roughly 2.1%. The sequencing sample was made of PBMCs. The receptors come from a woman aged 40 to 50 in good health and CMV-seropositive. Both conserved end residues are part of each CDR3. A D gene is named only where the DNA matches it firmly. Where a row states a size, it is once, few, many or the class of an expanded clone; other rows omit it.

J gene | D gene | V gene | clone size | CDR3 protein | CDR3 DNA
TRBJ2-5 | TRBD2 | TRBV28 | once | CASSLDTSGRREETQYF | TGTGCCAGCAGTTTAGACACTAGCGGGAGACGGGAAGAGACCCAGTACTTC
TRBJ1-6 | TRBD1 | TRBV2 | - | CASSVGQGDSPLHF | TGTGCCAGCAGTGTGGGACAGGGTGATTCACCCCTCCACTTT
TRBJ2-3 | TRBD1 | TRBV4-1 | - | CASSPLDRGQVDTQYF | TGCGCCAGCAGCCCACTGGACAGGGGGCAAGTAGATACGCAGTATTTT
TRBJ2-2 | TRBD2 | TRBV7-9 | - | CASSPPIFREGTGELFF | TGTGCCAGCAGCCCCCCCATATTCAGGGAGGGCACCGGGGAGCTGTTTTTT
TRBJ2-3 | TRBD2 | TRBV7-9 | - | CASSLIGTSAGGTQYF | TGTGCCAGCAGCTTAATTGGGACTAGCGCCGGAGGTACGCAGTATTTT
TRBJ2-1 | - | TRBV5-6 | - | CASSLMGDGLYNEQFF | TGTGCCAGCAGCTTGATGGGGGACGGACTATACAATGAGCAGTTCTTC
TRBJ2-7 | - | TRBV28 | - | CASSGDLSYEQYF | TGTGCCAGCAGTGGGGACTTGTCCTACGAGCAGTACTTC
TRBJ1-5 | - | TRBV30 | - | CAWSVQAPGNSNQPQHF | TGTGCCTGGAGTGTACAGGCCCCAGGGAATAGCAATCAGCCCCAGCATTTT
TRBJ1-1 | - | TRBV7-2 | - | CASRLPGQNEAFF | TGTGCCAGCAGGTTGCCCGGACAGAATGAAGCTTTCTTT
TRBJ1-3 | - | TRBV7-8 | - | CASSPNKRQISGNTIYF | TGTGCCAGCAGCCCTAACAAGAGACAGATTTCTGGAAACACCATATATTTT
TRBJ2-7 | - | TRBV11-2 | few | CASSLTVHEQYF | TGTGCCAGCAGCTTAACAGTCCACGAGCAGTACTTC
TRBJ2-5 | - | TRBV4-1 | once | CASSQKGLQETQYF | TGCGCCAGCAGCCAAAAGGGACTTCAAGAGACCCAGTACTTC
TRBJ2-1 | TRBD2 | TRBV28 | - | CASSSASGRSSYNEQFF | TGTGCCAGCAGTTCAGCTAGCGGGAGGAGCTCCTACAATGAGCAGTTCTTC
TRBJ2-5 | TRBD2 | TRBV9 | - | CASSLAGGNQETQYF | TGTGCCAGCAGCCTAGCGGGGGGGAACCAAGAGACCCAGTACTTC
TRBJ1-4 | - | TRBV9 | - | CASSVSFQGYGEKLFF | TGTGCCAGCAGCGTGAGTTTTCAGGGCTATGGTGAAAAACTGTTTTTT
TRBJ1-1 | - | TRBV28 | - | CASSSTVLFYINTEAFF | TGTGCCAGCAGTTCGACAGTCCTCTTTTATATTAACACTGAAGCTTTCTTT
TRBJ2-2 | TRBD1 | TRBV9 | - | CASTRDRRNTGELFF | TGTGCCAGCACACGGGACAGGAGGAACACCGGGGAGCTGTTTTTT
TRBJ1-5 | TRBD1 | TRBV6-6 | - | CASSYSGQGNQPQHF | TGTGCCAGCAGTTACTCGGGACAGGGGAATCAGCCCCAGCATTTT
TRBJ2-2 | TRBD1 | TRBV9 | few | CASSAGQGITGELFF | TGTGCCAGCAGCGCGGGACAGGGAATCACCGGGGAGCTGTTTTTT
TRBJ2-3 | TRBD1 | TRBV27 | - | CASSPTRTGRGDTQYF | TGTGCCAGCAGTCCCACACGGACAGGGCGAGGTGATACGCAGTATTTT
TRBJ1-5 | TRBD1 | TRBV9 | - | CASSRGQVNQPQHF | TGTGCCAGCAGCCGGGGACAGGTGAATCAGCCCCAGCATTTT
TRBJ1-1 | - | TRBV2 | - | CASSEAGFRTEAFF | TGTGCCAGCAGTGAAGCCGGTTTCCGCACTGAAGCTTTCTTT
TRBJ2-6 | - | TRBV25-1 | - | CASSEGATTVSGANVLTF | TGTGCCAGCAGCGAAGGAGCAACGACAGTCTCTGGGGCCAACGTCCTGACTTTC
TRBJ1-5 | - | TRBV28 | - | CASRFGNQPQHF | TGTGCCAGCCGCTTCGGTAATCAGCCCCAGCATTTT
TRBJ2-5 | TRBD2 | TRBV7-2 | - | CASSLAGLAGGKETQYF | TGTGCCAGCAGCTTAGCAGGCTTAGCGGGGGGGAAAGAGACCCAGTACTTC
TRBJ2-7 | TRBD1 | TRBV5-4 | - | CASSHRQGPSYEQYF | TGTGCCAGCAGCCACCGACAGGGGCCATCCTACGAGCAGTACTTC
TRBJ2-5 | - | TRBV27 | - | CASRTGDGQTQYF | TGTGCCAGCAGGACGGGGGATGGACAGACCCAGTACTTC
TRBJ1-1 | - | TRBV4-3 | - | CASRSLGGDPEAFF | TGCGCCAGCAGATCCCTGGGGGGTGACCCTGAAGCTTTCTTT
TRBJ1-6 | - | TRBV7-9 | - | CASSLAGRGYNSPLHF | TGTGCCAGCAGCTTAGCCGGCAGGGGCTATAATTCACCCCTCCACTTT
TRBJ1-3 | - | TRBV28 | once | CASSNPGNTIYF | TGTGCCAGTTCAAATCCTGGAAACACCATATATTTT
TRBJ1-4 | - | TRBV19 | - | CATKSEGSKDEKLFF | TGTGCCACCAAATCGGAGGGCTCGAAGGATGAAAAACTGTTTTTT
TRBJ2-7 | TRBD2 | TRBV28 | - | CASSPLTSATYYEQYF | TGTGCCAGCAGCCCTCTAACTAGCGCAACATACTACGAGCAGTACTTC
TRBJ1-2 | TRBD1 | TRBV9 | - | CASSSRTGGDYGYTF | TGTGCCAGCAGCTCGAGGACAGGGGGCGACTATGGCTACACCTTC
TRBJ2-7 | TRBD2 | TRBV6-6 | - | CAARTSGSYEQYF | TGTGCCGCTAGGACTAGCGGCTCCTACGAGCAGTACTTC
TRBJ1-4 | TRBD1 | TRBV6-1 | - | CASSEVRGATNEKLFF | TGTGCCAGCAGTGAAGTCAGGGGGGCAACTAATGAAAAACTGTTTTTT
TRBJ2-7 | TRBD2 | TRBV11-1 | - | CASSPSGSVYEQYF | TGTGCCAGCAGCCCTAGCGGGAGTGTGTACGAGCAGTACTTC
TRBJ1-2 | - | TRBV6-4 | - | CASSDGSGYTF | TGTGCCAGCAGTGACGGGAGTGGCTACACCTTC
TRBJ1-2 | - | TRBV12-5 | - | CASGLEEVYGYTF | TGTGCTAGTGGTTTGGAGGAGGTCTATGGCTACACCTTC
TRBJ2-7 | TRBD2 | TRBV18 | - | CASSPRLAGDGAEQYF | TGTGCCAGCTCACCCAGACTAGCGGGAGATGGCGCCGAGCAGTACTTC
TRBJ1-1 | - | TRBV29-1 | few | CSVGQGNTEAFF | TGCAGCGTTGGGCAGGGGAACACTGAAGCTTTCTTT